The T cell receptor beta chain described here comes from a study of OX40 agonist ivuxolimab in advanced cancers. The CDR3 has 15 amino acids. Trimming shortened V by 3 bases and J by 3 bases, and 14 bases separated the two germline ends. Germline CDR1 is LNHDA and CDR2 is SQIVND (reference sequence). The data were produced by immunoSEQ multiplex PCR, yet TCRdb's version contains in-frame clones alone and is incomplete. The table includes under 85,000 clones, roughly nine tenths detected once. The chain combines TRBV19 with TRBJ2-5; unclear D gene. Source: CD4+ or CD8+ T cells sorted from blood, taken in a trial of the OX40 agonist ivuxolimab. The receptor's source is an adult with an advanced solid tumor such as melanoma, head and neck, liver or kidney cancer. Here the CDR3 reads CASSISPGSKETQYF. The CDR3 DNA sequence: TGTGCCAGTAGTATCAGCCCAGGCTCCAAAGAGACCCAGTACTTC.